This TCR beta chain was found in a study of beta chain features in type 1 diabetes. Notes on the study in general: All four CD4+ subsets from Type 1 diabetes patients carried moderately but significantly shorter TCRB CDR3s. Relative to healthy donors, patients appeared to have naive, central memory and Treg TCRB repertoires that were more similar.

Expressed TCRB transcripts were sequenced, since all the RNA that had been isolated was reverse transcribed. Here immunoSEQ multiplex PCR was the method, and the copy in TCRdb shows in-frame clones only, minus some. Of hundreds of thousands of clones detected, 10% to 15% appear once; the ten largest clones hold about 0.02%. CDR3 length: 13 residues. Germline loops: CDR1 LNHDA, CDR2 SQIVND (reference sequence). Trimming removed 3 bases at V and 8 bases at J, with 11 bases between. Comments on this clone: Its matching antigen is unknown.

This chain uses TRBV19 with TRBJ2-1; tentatively, D is TRBD2 (5 bases). Material: naive CD4+ T cells from blood. The clonotype comes from a man younger than 35 with type 1 diabetes. CDR3 bases: TGTGCCAGTAGTATGGAGGCGTACTATGAGCAGTTCTTC. It yields the protein CASSMEAYYEQFF.